This T cell receptor beta chain was sequenced in a study of shared clonotypes between healthy human individuals. Study in general: Three plates were used per donor for CD4 naive, three for CD4 memory, two for CD8 naive and one for CD8 memory.

Findings of the study overall: Unshared clonotypes carried lower generation probabilities than those common to all four donors.

Trimming removed 6 bases from V and 3 bases from J, with 8 bases in between. The germline V gene encodes CDR1 SNHLY and CDR2 FYNNEI. The CDR3 contains 13 residues. Method: immunoSEQ multiplex PCR; TCRdb's copy keeps in-frame clones and lacks some. The repertoire holds about 960,000 clones, with around three quarters as singletons. The donors, all of them Caucasian adults, lived in Nashville, Tennessee. This clone was seen just once. What it binds is not known. This sequence joins TRBV2 and TRBJ2-2; D not certain. Sequenced input: memory CD4+ T cells sorted from blood. Subset reported: CD45RA-negative fraction. This TCR was recovered from a young man in good health. DNA of the CDR3: TGTGCCAGCAGGTTTCAGGACACCGGGGAGCTGTTTTTT. Its protein is CASRFQDTGELFF.